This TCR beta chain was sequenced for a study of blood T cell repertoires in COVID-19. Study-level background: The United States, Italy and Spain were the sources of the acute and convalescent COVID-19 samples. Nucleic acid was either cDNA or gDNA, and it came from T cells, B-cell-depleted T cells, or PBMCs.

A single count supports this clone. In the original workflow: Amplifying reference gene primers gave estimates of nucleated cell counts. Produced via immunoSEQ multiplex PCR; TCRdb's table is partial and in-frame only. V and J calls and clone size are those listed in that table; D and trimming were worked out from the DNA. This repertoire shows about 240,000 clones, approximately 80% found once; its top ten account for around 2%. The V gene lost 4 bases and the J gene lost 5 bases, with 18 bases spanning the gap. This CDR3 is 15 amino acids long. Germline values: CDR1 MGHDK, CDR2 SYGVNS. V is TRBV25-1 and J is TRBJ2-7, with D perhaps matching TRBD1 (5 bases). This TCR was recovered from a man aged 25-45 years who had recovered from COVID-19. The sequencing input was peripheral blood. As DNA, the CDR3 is TGTGCCAGCAGTGCCAGGGTCGAATTTCGTCACGAGCAGTACTTC. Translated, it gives CASSARVEFRHEQYF.